A selection of T cell receptor beta chains follows, all from one sample in a study of T cell responses to AZD1222 COVID-19 vaccine. Some clones are missing from TCRdb's copy, which holds only in-frame ones; the method was immunoSEQ multiplex PCR. There are over 100,000 clones in the sample; around 86% occur only once, and roughly 6% lies in the top ten. This specimen was peripheral blood, taken on day 0 of AZD1222 vaccination. These receptors were obtained from an adult in good health. Both conserved end residues are part of each CDR3. The D gene is left open where the match is weak. Rows give clone size only sometimes, using once, few, many, or a class for an expanded clone.

clone size	D gene	CDR3 length	V gene	J gene	CDR3 protein	CDR3 DNA
.	TRBD1	15	TRBV28	TRBJ1-2	CASSLYRGLVRGYTF	TGTGCCAGCAGTCTCTACAGGGGGCTGGTGCGAGGCTACACCTTC
.	.	13	TRBV7-9	TRBJ2-3	CASSILPADTQYF	TGTGCCAGCAGCATCCTCCCCGCCGATACGCAGTATTTT
.	.	13	TRBV30	TRBJ1-6	CAWSELLNSPLHF	TGTGCCTGGAGTGAGCTACTCAATTCACCCCTCCACTTT
.	.	14	TRBV2	TRBJ1-2	CASSVVGSGSGYTF	TGTGCCAGCAGTGTAGTTGGCTCGGGGAGTGGCTACACCTTC
.	.	14	TRBV5-1	TRBJ2-1	CASSLSLGSYEQFF	TGCGCCAGCAGCTTGTCCCTCGGTTCGTATGAGCAGTTCTTC
.	TRBD2	15	TRBV7-3	TRBJ2-1	CASSITSGAHNEQFF	TGTGCCAGCAGCATAACTAGCGGGGCTCACAATGAGCAGTTCTTC
.	.	14	TRBV5-4	TRBJ2-2	CASSLAGRTGELFF	TGTGCCAGCAGCTTGGCAGGGAGGACCGGGGAGCTGTTTTTT
.	TRBD1	13	TRBV10-3	TRBJ1-4	CAITPGQGEKLFF	TGTGCCATCACTCCGGGACAGGGAGAAAAACTGTTTTTT
.	.	13	TRBV19	TRBJ1-2	CASSPGASYGYTF	TGTGCCAGTAGTCCCGGAGCGAGCTATGGCTACACCTTC
.	TRBD2	14	TRBV10-2	TRBJ2-3	CASRPSGNTDTQYF	TGCGCCAGCAGGCCTAGCGGCAATACAGATACGCAGTATTTT
.	.	15	TRBV30	TRBJ2-2	CAWIPGAGGTGELFF	TGTGCCTGGATCCCGGGGGCTGGGGGCACCGGGGAGCTGTTTTTT
.	TRBD1	16	TRBV7-6	TRBJ1-3	CASSSPQGSSGNTIYF	TGTGCCAGCAGCTCCCCACAGGGGAGCTCTGGAAACACCATATATTTT
.	TRBD1	13	TRBV28	TRBJ1-2	CASRGTGAYGYTF	TGTGCCAGCAGGGGGACAGGGGCCTATGGCTACACCTTC
.	.	13	TRBV7-3	TRBJ1-1	CASSLATVTEAFF	TGTGCCAGCAGCTTAGCGACAGTCACTGAAGCTTTCTTT
few	.	13	TRBV4-2	TRBJ2-4	CASSQIQGNIQYF	TGTGCCAGCAGCCAAATCCAGGGGAACATTCAGTACTTC
few	TRBD1	16	TRBV4-2	TRBJ2-7	CASSQEQGDRAYEQYF	TGTGCCAGCAGCCAAGAGCAAGGGGACAGGGCCTACGAGCAGTACTTC
.	.	13	TRBV11-2	TRBJ1-6	CASTPAWNSPLHF	TGTGCCAGCACCCCCGCCTGGAATTCACCCCTCCACTTT
.	.	13	TRBV7-2	TRBJ1-1	CASSRGGNTEAFF	TGTGCCAGCAGTCGTGGGGGGAACACTGAAGCTTTCTTT
few	.	15	TRBV7-9	TRBJ2-3	CASSLESTITDTQYF	TGTGCCAGCAGCTTAGAATCGACTATCACAGATACGCAGTATTTT
.	TRBD1	18	TRBV4-3	TRBJ1-1	CASSQDRTGQGVGTEAFF	TGCGCCAGCAGCCAAGATAGAACGGGACAGGGGGTCGGGACTGAAGCTTTCTTT
.	.	17	TRBV11-3	TRBJ1-5	CASSLVGLGRRGQPQHF	TGTGCCAGCAGCTTAGTTGGGCTGGGCAGGAGGGGACAGCCCCAGCATTTT
.	.	15	TRBV7-2	TRBJ1-1	CASSFRGLRGTEAFF	TGTGCCAGCAGCTTCCGGGGGCTACGGGGGACTGAAGCTTTCTTT
.	.	20	TRBV21-1	TRBJ2-6	CASSKAAGTSLFSGANVLTF	TGTGCCAGCAGCAAAGCCGCTGGGACTAGTCTCTTCTCTGGGGCCAACGTCCTGACTTTC
once	.	13	TRBV6-2/TRBV6-3	TRBJ2-2	CASSYGGTGELFF	TGTGCCAGCAGTTACGGGGGAACCGGGGAGCTGTTTTTT
once	TRBD1	16	TRBV19	TRBJ1-4	CASSLIPGQQNEKLFF	TGTGCCAGTAGCCTCATACCGGGACAGCAAAATGAAAAACTGTTTTTT
.	.	14	TRBV19	TRBJ1-1	CASTTSPGQGEAFF	TGTGCCAGTACCACCTCCCCCGGCCAGGGAGAAGCTTTCTTT
.	.	20	TRBV3-1/TRBV3-2	TRBJ1-5	CASSQAPAQGWYSSNQPQHF	TGTGCCAGCAGCCAAGCCCCCGCCCAGGGCTGGTACTCCAGCAATCAGCCCCAGCATTTT
.	TRBD1	15	TRBV6-5	TRBJ2-2	CASLRDRGNTGELFF	TGTGCCAGCCTCCGGGACAGGGGAAACACCGGGGAGCTGTTTTTT
.	.	15	TRBV7-9	TRBJ2-7	CASTPLAGFTYEQYF	TGTGCCAGCACCCCTCTCGCGGGATTTACCTACGAGCAGTACTTC
.	TRBD1	15	TRBV7-9	TRBJ1-2	CASSVTGRGFYGYTF	TGTGCCAGCAGTGTGACAGGGAGAGGTTTCTATGGCTACACCTTC
.	.	15	TRBV14	TRBJ1-1	CASSQAALRNTEAFF	TGTGCCAGCAGCCAAGCGGCTCTACGGAACACTGAAGCTTTCTTT
.	.	13	TRBV12-3/TRBV12-4	TRBJ2-5	CASSFSTQETQYF	TGTGCCAGCAGTTTTTCCACCCAAGAGACCCAGTACTTC
.	TRBD1	17	TRBV4-3	TRBJ2-7	CASSQDGAGQGGHEQYF	TGCGCCAGCAGCCAGGACGGGGCGGGACAGGGAGGTCACGAGCAGTACTTC
few	TRBD1	14	TRBV4-3	TRBJ2-7	CASSTGTDDYEQYF	TGCGCCAGCAGCACCGGGACAGATGACTACGAGCAGTACTTC
.	.	13	TRBV19	TRBJ1-5	CASRIWSGEAQHF	TGTGCCAGTAGGATATGGTCAGGGGAGGCCCAGCATTTT
.	.	15	TRBV9	TRBJ1-1	CASSVGGLMGTEAFF	TGTGCCAGCAGCGTAGGGGGACTCATGGGGACTGAAGCTTTCTTT
.	TRBD2	15	TRBV6-5	TRBJ2-3	CASSQTSGVGGTQYF	TGTGCCAGCAGTCAAACTAGCGGGGTGGGCGGTACGCAGTATTTT
few	.	15	TRBV5-4	TRBJ1-1	CASSLGTGMGTEAFF	TGTGCCAGCAGCCTGGGAACAGGGATGGGCACTGAAGCTTTCTTT
.	.	13	TRBV20-1	TRBJ2-2	CSASTGDSGELFF	TGCAGTGCTAGTACCGGGGATTCCGGGGAGCTGTTTTTT
.	TRBD1	15	TRBV20-1	TRBJ2-1	CSASRPGTGVNEQFF	TGCAGTGCTAGTCGCCCCGGGACAGGGGTCAATGAGCAGTTCTTC
.	.	16	TRBV18	TRBJ1-2	CASSRETGTSNYGYTF	TGTGCCAGCTCACGAGAGACAGGCACCTCTAACTATGGCTACACCTTC
few	.	14	TRBV19	TRBJ2-7	CASSTRSKWGEQYF	TGTGCCAGTAGTACAAGATCGAAGTGGGGCGAGCAGTACTTC
.	.	15	TRBV19	TRBJ1-1	CASSIDRGMNTEAFF	TGTGCCAGTAGTATAGACAGGGGAATGAACACTGAAGCTTTCTTT
.	.	16	TRBV7-8	TRBJ1-6	CASSFKMGQNNSPLHF	TGTGCCAGCAGCTTTAAGATGGGACAAAACAATTCACCCCTCCACTTT
.	.	16	TRBV28	TRBJ2-7	CASSLDIVNFSYEQYF	TGTGCCAGCAGTTTAGATATAGTTAATTTCTCCTACGAGCAGTACTTC